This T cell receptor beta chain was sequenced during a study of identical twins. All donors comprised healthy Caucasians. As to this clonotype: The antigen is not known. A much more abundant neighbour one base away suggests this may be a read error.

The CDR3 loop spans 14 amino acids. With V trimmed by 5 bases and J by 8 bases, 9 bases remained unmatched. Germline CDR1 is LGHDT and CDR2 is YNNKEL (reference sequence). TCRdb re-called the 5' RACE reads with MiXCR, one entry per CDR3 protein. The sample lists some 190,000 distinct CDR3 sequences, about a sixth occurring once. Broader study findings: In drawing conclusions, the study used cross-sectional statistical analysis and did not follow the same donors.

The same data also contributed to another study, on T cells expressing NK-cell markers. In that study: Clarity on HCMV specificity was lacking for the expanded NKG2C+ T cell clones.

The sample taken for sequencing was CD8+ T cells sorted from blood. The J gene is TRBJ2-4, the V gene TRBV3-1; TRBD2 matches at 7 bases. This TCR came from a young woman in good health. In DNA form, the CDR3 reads TGTGCCAGCAGCACCCCCGGGAGGAAGGACATTCAGTACTTC. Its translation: CASSTPGRKDIQYF.